The present entry profiles one T cell receptor (beta chain) with its context. Vbeta (60) and Jbeta (13) primers were used in the PCR. TCRdb keeps only in-frame clones here, not all; method: immunoSEQ multiplex PCR. Of 130,000 to 150,000 clones in the sample, roughly four fifths were seen once. The data were taken from a study of cytomegalovirus exposure and HLA in healthy donors. Trimming cost V 1 base and J 5 bases; bases outside gene matches: 4. Germline V gene lookup returns CDR1 LGHNA and CDR2 YSLEER. This CDR3 contains 15 residues. The source is a man aged 30-40 years in good health and CMV-seropositive. The sample comprised PBMCs. V and J are TRBV4-3 and TRBJ2-5, with TRBD1 matching 10 bases. Written as DNA, the CDR3 is TGCGCCAGCAGCCAAGGACGGACAGGGGGGGAGACCCAGTACTTC. Residues: CASSQGRTGGETQYF.